The 24 T cell receptor beta chains given below trace back to one sample, sequenced in a study of cytomegalovirus exposure and HLA in healthy donors. With 60 Vbeta and 13 Jbeta primers, the PCR was carried out. This table comes from immunoSEQ multiplex PCR, and its TCRdb copy is limited to in-frame clones, with some not included. The sample has around 33,000 clones; approximately 79% are singletons. The source material was PBMCs. These receptors were collected from a woman in her 30s in good health and CMV-seropositive.

The chain combines TRBV27 with TRBJ2-1, with 7 positions matching TRBD2. In germline, CDR1 is MNHEY, CDR2 SMNVEV (reference sequence). V lost 6 bases to trimming and J lost 0 bases; unmatched junction nucleotides: 26. The CDR3 covers 22 residues. As DNA, the CDR3 is TGTGCCAGCAGCCAGACTAGCTCATGGACGACTAGCCACGATAGCTCCTACAATGAGCAGTTCTTC. Translating it yields CASSQTSSWTTSHDSSYNEQFF.

This clone has more than one count but fewer than ten. CDR3 coding DNA: TGTGCCAGCTCAGCGACAGGAAATCAGCCCCAGCATTTT. Amino acids: CASSATGNQPQHF. The J gene is TRBJ1-5, the V gene TRBV18, with TRBD1 as a possible D gene (6 bases). Germline CDR1 and CDR2: KGHSH and LQKENI. This CDR3 comprises 13 residues. The V end lost 5 bases, the J end lost 4 bases, and 9 bases lay between the germline ends.

This clone appeared a few times. The J gene is TRBJ2-5, the V gene TRBV5-4; 8 nucleotides line up with TRBD2. The V segment lost 2 bases and the J segment 5 bases; nucleotides outside the gene matches: 11. CDR3 size: 16 residues. CDR1 is SGHNT, CDR2 YYREEE, per germline (reference sequence). CDR3 coding DNA: TGTGCCAGCAGCTTAGGGTTCGGGGGGGCTGGGGAGACCCAGTACTTC. Amino acids: CASSLGFGGAGETQYF.

This clone was seen once. This chain connects TRBV19 to TRBJ2-5; 9 bases map to TRBD1. Trimming took 7 bases from V and 4 from J; bases not matched to a gene: 4. This CDR3 contains 13 residues. The germline CDR1 and CDR2 sequences are LNHDA and SQIVND (reference sequence). The CDR3 is CASNQGQGETQYF. The CDR3 nucleotides read TGTGCCAGTAATCAGGGACAGGGAGAGACCCAGTACTTC.

The chain couples TRBV28 to TRBJ2-7; the D is unclear. The CDR3 runs to 15 residues. CDR1 is MDHEN, CDR2 SYDVKM, per germline. Deletions cut 5 bases from V and 4 bases from J, with 18 bases between. CDR3 sequence: CASSPIQSRRYEQYF. In DNA, the CDR3 is TGTGCCAGCAGTCCGATACAGAGCCGCCGGTACGAGCAGTACTTC.

In its sample, this clone was seen a few times. For the CDR3, the DNA is TGTGCCAGCTCCCCCCCAGCGGGCGATGGCTACACCTTC. As protein: CASSPPAGDGYTF. The rearrangement uses TRBV18 and TRBJ1-2; D gene unclear. This CDR3 is 13 amino acids long. Per the germline V gene, CDR1 is KGHSH and CDR2 is LQKENI. Trimming removed 6 bases at V and 6 bases at J, with 14 bases between.

This chain connects TRBV6-1 to TRBJ1-2; a possible D gene is TRBD1 (6 bases). This CDR3 region has 16 residues. CDR1 is MNHNS, CDR2 SASEGT, per germline. Trimming pared 1 base from V and 4 bases from J, leaving 16 bases between. CDR3 loop: CASSEGTVGTLYGYTF. The CDR3 DNA sequence: TGTGCCAGCAGTGAAGGGACAGTGGGAACACTCTATGGCTACACCTTC.

J is TRBJ2-3 and V is TRBV7-2, with 10 bases aligning to TRBD2. V dropped 1 base and J dropped 8; count of bases not matched to a gene: 6. Germline CDR1 and CDR2: SGHTA and FQGNSA. The CDR3 runs 15 residues. The CDR3 loop is CASSLDSGRAGTQYF. As DNA, the CDR3 is TGTGCCAGCAGCTTAGACAGCGGGAGGGCCGGTACGCAGTATTTT.

The chain combines TRBV7-9 with TRBJ1-2, with 7 bases matching TRBD1. Germline-derived CDR1 and CDR2 are SEHNR and FQNEAQ (reference sequence). With V trimmed by 5 bases and J by 4 bases, 10 bases remained unmatched. The CDR3 runs to 15 residues. CDR3 DNA: TGTGCCAGCAGCCCAAGGACAGGACTAACCTATGGCTACACCTTC. It yields the protein CASSPRTGLTYGYTF.

The gene calls are TRBV11-2 and TRBJ2-5; 7 nucleotides agree with TRBD1. The V gene's germline CDR1 is SGHAT and CDR2 FQNNGV. V shed 6 bases and J 1 base; nucleotides not matched to a gene: 11. The CDR3 consists of 16 residues. For the CDR3, the DNA is TGTGCCAGCAGACCTTACACACAGGGGACCCAAGAGACCCAGTACTTC. Translation gives CASRPYTQGTQETQYF.

The rearrangement uses TRBV15 and TRBJ1-2; D not certain. CDR1 and CDR2 from the germline V gene are LNHNV and YYDKDF (reference sequence). This CDR3 is 17 amino acids long. V was trimmed by 1 base and J by 5 bases, leaving 20 bases between them. This CDR3 reads CATSRVFSSRQKYGYTF. In DNA form, the CDR3 reads TGTGCCACCAGCAGAGTTTTCTCTTCGCGGCAGAAGTATGGCTACACCTTC.

This clone rates as large. The chain links TRBV9 to TRBJ1-1; the D is unclear. Per the germline V gene, CDR1 is SGDLS and CDR2 is YYNGEE. CDR3 size: 16 residues. V was trimmed by 4 bases and J by 0 bases, leaving 16 bases between them. CDR3 protein: CASSPHRVLMNTEAFF. The CDR3 DNA follows: TGTGCCAGCAGCCCCCACCGGGTACTTATGAACACTGAAGCTTTCTTT.

The table lists this clone with a count of one. V gene TRBV6-4 combines with J gene TRBJ1-5; no clear D gene. From germline, CDR1 is MRHNA and CDR2 SNTAGT. V dropped 9 bases and J dropped 3 bases, with 12 bases sitting between them. This CDR3 region has 13 residues. Here the CDR3 reads CARETLLNQPQHF. CDR3 bases: TGTGCCAGAGAGACTCTACTCAATCAGCCCCAGCATTTT.

This rearrangement joins TRBV5-6 to TRBJ2-7, with 11 bases identical to TRBD1. After removal of 2 bases from V and 2 bases from J, the junction contained 3 bases not matched to a gene. This CDR3 has 15 residues. Germline CDR1 is SGHDT and CDR2 is YYEEEE. CDR3 nucleotide sequence: TGTGCCAGCAGCTTAACGGGACAGGGGGCCTACGAGCAGTACTTC. Protein product: CASSLTGQGAYEQYF.

The rearrangement joins TRBV7-3 to TRBJ2-1; D call uncertain. This CDR3 contains 15 residues. Germline values: CDR1 SGHTA, CDR2 FQGTGA. V lost 6 bases, J lost 6 bases, and 18 bases lay in between. The CDR3 bases are TGTGCCAGCAGTCCCCCCGAGGTCGGAATCAATGAGCAGTTCTTC. Residues: CASSPPEVGINEQFF.

This chain links TRBV5-1 with TRBJ1-5; D uncertain. This CDR3 contains 15 residues. Germline CDR1 SGHRS, CDR2 YFSETQ. The V gene lost 4 bases and the J gene lost 6 bases, with 17 bases spanning the gap. The DNA of the CDR3 is TGCGCCAGCAGCCCCGGGGAGGGCGCCGGTCAGCCCCAGCATTTT. It encodes CASSPGEGAGQPQHF.

The rearrangement joins TRBV28 to TRBJ1-5; 7 bases line up with TRBD1. The CDR3 totals 18 residues. Trimming at V came to 1 base and at J to 3 bases, leaving 12 bases not matched to a gene. CDR1 MDHEN and CDR2 SYDVKM come from the germline V gene. CDR3 sequence: CASSLSRSRDRINQPQHF. The CDR3 coding sequence is TGTGCCAGCAGTTTATCCAGGTCCCGGGACAGAATCAATCAGCCCCAGCATTTT.

The gene calls are TRBV27 and TRBJ1-2; weak D call: TRBD1 (6 bases). The CDR3 extends over 15 amino acids. V gave up 6 bases and J gave up 3 bases, with 17 bases separating them. Per germline, CDR1 MNHEY and CDR2 SMNVEV (reference sequence). CDR3 protein: CASRDSGLYDYGYTF. The CDR3 DNA follows: TGTGCCAGCAGGGACAGTGGCCTCTATGACTATGGCTACACCTTC.

The chain joins TRBV15 to TRBJ2-6; 7 bases align to TRBD1. The trim removed 5 bases at V and 4 bases at J, leaving 14 bases unmatched. The germline gives CDR1 LNHNV, CDR2 YYDKDF (reference sequence). CDR3 length equals 18 residues. This chain's CDR3 is CATSGADRESLGANVLTF. The CDR3 DNA is TGTGCCACCAGCGGGGCTGACAGGGAATCGTTGGGGGCCAACGTCCTGACTTTC. The full variable domain, in which reference TRBV15 and TRBJ2-6 provide the parts outside the CDR3, is DAMVIQNPRYQVTQFGKPVTLSCSQTLNHNVMYWYQQKSSQAPKLLFHYYDKDFNNEADTPDNFQSRRPNTSFCFLDIRSPGLGDTAMYLCATSGADRESLGANVLTFGAGSRLTVL.

This clone was counted only a few times. The rearrangement uses TRBV19 and TRBJ2-1, with 7 bases fitting TRBD2. V was clipped by 8 bases and J by 0 bases; unmatched bases: 4. The germline V gene encodes CDR1 LNHDA and CDR2 SQIVND (reference sequence). The CDR3 is made up of 14 amino acids. Here the CDR3 reads CASSLAASYNEQFF. The CDR3 DNA reads TGTGCCAGTTCGCTAGCGGCCTCCTACAATGAGCAGTTCTTC. Looking up the rest from reference TRBV19 and TRBJ2-1 gives the full variable domain: DGGITQSPKYLFRKEGQNVTLSCEQNLNHDAMYWYRQDPGQGLRLIYYSQIVNDFQKGDIAEGYSVSREKKESFPLTVTSAQKNPTAFYLCASSLAASYNEQFFGPGTRLTVL.

This chain uses TRBV7-2 with TRBJ1-2; 8 nucleotides match TRBD1. V was clipped by 7 bases and J by 8 bases; unmatched bases: 6. CDR3 length: 12 residues. CDR1 and CDR2 from the germline V gene are SGHTA and FQGNSA. CDR3 sequence: CASILAGGGYTF. DNA of the CDR3: TGTGCCAGCATCCTAGCAGGGGGCGGCTACACCTTC.

CDR3 nucleotide sequence: TGCGCCAGCAGTGGACTAGCGGGAGCCACCGGGGAGCTGTTTTTT. Encoded protein: CASSGLAGATGELFF. The chain couples TRBV10-1 to TRBJ2-2, with 12 bases lining up with TRBD2. The germline CDR1 and CDR2 sequences are WNHNN and SYGVQD (reference sequence). CDR3 length: 15 residues. Losses at the gene ends were 4 bases for V and 4 bases for J; bases not matched to a gene: 1.

The rearrangement joins TRBV27 to TRBJ2-7, with 7 bases lining up with TRBD2. The ends lost 5 bases at V and 2 bases at J; junction bases unmatched: 12. Per germline, CDR1 MNHEY and CDR2 SMNVEV (reference sequence). The CDR3 length is 16 residues. The CDR3 reads CASSIRPSGAPYEQYF. CDR3 nucleotides: TGTGCCAGCAGTATAAGACCTAGCGGAGCTCCCTACGAGCAGTACTTC.

J is TRBJ2-2 and V is TRBV10-3; perhaps TRBD2 as D (5 bases). Germline loops: CDR1 ENHRY, CDR2 SYGVKD. The length of the CDR3 is 14 residues. V shed 6 bases and J shed 0 bases, with 8 bases lying between them. The CDR3 coding sequence is TGTGCCATCAGCCGGGATTCGAACACCGGGGAGCTGTTTTTT. It is translated as CAISRDSNTGELFF.